This T cell receptor beta chain stems from a study of cytotoxic CD8 clonotypes in ibrutinib-treated CLL. About the study: Within the patient group, around twelve were relapsed/refractory and approximately 16 treatment-naive, and some 18 were IGHV unmutated.

Regarding this clone: Its matching antigen is unknown.

The study's findings and limits: While tracking circulating CD8+ T-cell counts, baseline clonality exceeded that of age-matched healthy donors. Clonality went higher at ibrutinib response and then dropped back toward baseline at progression. The times at which samples were taken varied between sustained-remission and progressing patients.

Clones were sequenced by immunoSEQ multiplex PCR, and TCRdb holds only the in-frame ones, with some missing. The data show under 150,000 clones, with 84% seen just once and less than 4% held by the top ten. This CDR3 is built from 14 residues. CDR1 is GTSNPN, CDR2 SVGIG, per germline (reference sequence). Losses at the gene ends were 1 base for V and 11 bases for J; bases not matched to a gene: 13. This clonotype originated in a human donor with chronic lymphocytic leukemia. The starting material was PBMCs, obtained after 24 months of ibrutinib treatment. The V and J genes are TRBV30 and TRBJ1-1; 7 bases line up with TRBD1. Written as DNA, the CDR3 is TGTGCCTGGAGTGAGGGGGCGGCTTGGGGGAAGGCTTTCTTT. Translating gives CAWSEGAAWGKAFF.